The 2 T cell receptor beta chains reported below all come from one sample, sequenced in a study of tumor and adjacent non-tumor tissue in lung cancer (dated by TCRdb to the late 2010s). Libraries came from multiplex PCR. Sequenced on an Illumina HiSeq 2500. TCRbeta libraries were constructed through three rounds of nested PCR with primers (Table S4) according to protocols modified from ARM-PCR. TCRdb reworked the public reads: Q25 trimming with fastp, MiXCR clone assembly, productive beta chains retained. Under each unique CDR3 protein, matching rows form one entry showing the most common genes and DNA. In all, the sample holds 35,000 to 55,000 distinct CDR3 sequences, and approximately 59% of those were seen once. In total, the top ten clones hold around 20% of the sample. RNA was isolated from bulk, unsorted tissue, and RNA quality was assessed with a NanoDrop ND-1000 and an Agilent 2100. The normal lung samples consisted of distant non-tumor tissue collected more than 3 cm from the tumor edge.

Sequenced input: distant non-tumor lung tissue. Receptor source: a woman in her 40s with non-small cell lung cancer.

The rearrangement uses TRBV28 and TRBJ2-2, with TRBD2 identical over 7 bases. Germline assignment: CDR1 MDHEN and CDR2 SYDVKM. V was clipped by 7 bases and J by 5 bases; unmatched bases: 7. The CDR3 has 14 amino acids. CDR3 sequence reads: CASTQGGNTGELFF. The DNA of the CDR3 is TGTGCCAGCACGCAGGGAGGGAATACCGGGGAGCTGTTTTTT.

Worth noting for this clonotype: One end of the junction does not line up with germline, which may come from a read error. The V call is TRBV12-3 or TRBV12-4, the J call TRBJ1-3, with a possible D match to TRBD1 (5 bases). The CDR3 totals 16 residues. CDR3 sequence (DNA): TGTGCCAGCGTCCGGGGGGTGGCGGTCTCTCGAAACACCATATATTTT. Translation: CASVRGVAVSRNTIYF.